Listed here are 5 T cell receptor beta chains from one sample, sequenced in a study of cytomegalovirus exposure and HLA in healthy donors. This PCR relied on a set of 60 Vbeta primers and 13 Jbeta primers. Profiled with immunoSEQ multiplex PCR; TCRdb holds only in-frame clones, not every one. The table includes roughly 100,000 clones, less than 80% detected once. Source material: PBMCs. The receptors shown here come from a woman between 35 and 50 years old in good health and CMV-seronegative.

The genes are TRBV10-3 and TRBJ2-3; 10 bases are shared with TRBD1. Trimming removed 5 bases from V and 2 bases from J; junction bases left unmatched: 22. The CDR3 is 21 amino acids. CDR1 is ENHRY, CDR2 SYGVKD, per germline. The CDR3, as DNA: TGTGCCATCAGTATTCCTGAGGGGGGGTGGGACGGGACAGGGGCCACAGATACGCAGTATTTT. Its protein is CAISIPEGGWDGTGATDTQYF.

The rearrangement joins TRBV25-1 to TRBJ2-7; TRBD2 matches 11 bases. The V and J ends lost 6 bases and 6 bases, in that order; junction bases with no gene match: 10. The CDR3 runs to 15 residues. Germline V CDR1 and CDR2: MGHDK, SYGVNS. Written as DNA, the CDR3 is TGTGCCAGCAGCCCAACTAGCGGGAGAGGGGTCGAGCAGTACTTC. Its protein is CASSPTSGRGVEQYF.

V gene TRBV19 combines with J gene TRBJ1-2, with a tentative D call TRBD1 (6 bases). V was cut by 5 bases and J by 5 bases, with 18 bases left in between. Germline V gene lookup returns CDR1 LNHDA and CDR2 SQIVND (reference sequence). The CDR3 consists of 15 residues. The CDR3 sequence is CASSPMDRAEYGYTF. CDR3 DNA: TGTGCCAGTAGTCCGATGGACAGAGCAGAATATGGCTACACCTTC.

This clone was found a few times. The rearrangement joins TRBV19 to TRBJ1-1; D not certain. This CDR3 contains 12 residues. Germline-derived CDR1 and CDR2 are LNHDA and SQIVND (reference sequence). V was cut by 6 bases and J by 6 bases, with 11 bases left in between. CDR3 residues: CASRTTGAEAFF. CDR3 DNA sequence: TGTGCCAGTAGGACGACGGGTGCTGAAGCTTTCTTT.

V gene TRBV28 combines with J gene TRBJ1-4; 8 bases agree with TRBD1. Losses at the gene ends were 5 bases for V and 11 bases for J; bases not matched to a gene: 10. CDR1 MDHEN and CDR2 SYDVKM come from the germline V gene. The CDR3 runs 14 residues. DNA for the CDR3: TGTGCCAGCAGTCTCTCGCCTAGGACAGGGAAACTGTTTTTT. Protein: CASSLSPRTGKLFF.